The source of this T cell receptor (beta chain) is a study of T cells in Graves' hyperthyroidism and ophthalmopathy. Notes on the study in general: Separating ophthalmopathy from stable hyperthyroidism was achieved by a 13 V-J model.

This clonotype was detected many times. Its antigen is currently unknown. The investigators amplified TCR beta CDR3 regions from RNA transcripts. The primer set for the first-round RT-PCR of the TCR CDR3 was HTBI. TCRdb ran MiXCR on the multiplex PCR reads and lists one entry per CDR3 protein. The sample yields roughly 250,000 distinct CDR3 sequences, about 16% seen once. V shed 4 bases and J 0 bases; nucleotides not matched to a gene: 5. CDR1 and CDR2 from the germline V gene are MDHEN and SYDVKM. The CDR3 has 15 residues. Exclusion criteria comprised uncontrolled infection, other autoimmune disease, pregnancy or lactation. The diagnoses drew upon clinical symptoms, serum thyroxine and TRAb, thyroid ultrasound and orbital computed tomography.

The chain carries TRBV28 and TRBJ1-1, with 7 bases fitting TRBD1. Source material: blood. This receptor was taken from a woman aged 18-29 years with Graves' ophthalmopathy. In DNA form, the CDR3 reads TGTGCCAGCAGTTCCAGGGGACAGCTGAACACTGAAGCTTTCTTT. It specifies CASSSRGQLNTEAFF.